Listed below are T cell receptor beta chains from one sample, sequenced in a study of regulatory T cells in long-lasting Graves disease. TCRdb re-called the multiplex PCR reads through MiXCR, storing one row per CDR3 protein. The profile shows hundreds of thousands of distinct CDR3 sequences, roughly 15% of them singletons. The sample also formed part of further work on T cells in Graves' hyperthyroidism and ophthalmopathy.

This specimen consisted of peripheral blood mononuclear cells (PBMCs), obtained at new diagnosis, from a patient treated with antithyroid drugs. The receptors originated from a woman younger than 45 with Graves disease. Both conserved end residues are part of each CDR3.

v_call | cdr3_aa
TRBV19 | CASSIGRGLNQPQHF
TRBV28 | CASNMDRPIYEQYF
TRBV6-1 | CASRAAPNTIYF
TRBV5-1 | CASSPARGAVWAGELFF
TRBV6-1 | CASSTGSNTGELFF
TRBV29-1 | CSVAGTAPTYEQCF
TRBV27 | CASRRDRYEQYF
TRBV28 | CASRGQGESNYGYTF
TRBV20-1 | CSATSEYRLLEGDTQYF
TRBV20-1 | CSAIGNYPSREQFF
TRBV29-1 | CSVDTWGVQETQYF
TRBV19 | CASAPQGAGQPQHF
TRBV29-1 | CSVDFSVFAGLTDTQYF
TRBV9 | CASSVGGGGASRLTDTQYF
TRBV3-1 | CASSPGGGKSYF
TRBV28 | CASTTQGAGNTIYF
TRBV3-1 | CASSQDPLLRNEQFF
TRBV2 | CASSAMQGVGEKLFF
TRBV2 | CASGEEGQANTEAFF
TRBV2 | CASSESFDPNYGYTF
TRBV7-3 | CARHEASTQYF
TRBV12-3/TRBV12-4 | CASESSGNTIYF
TRBV6-2/TRBV6-3 | CASTPLGFRTDTQYF
TRBV20-1 | CSFRPGTGAYNEQFF
TRBV20-1 | CSARVGLDTQYF
TRBV28 | CASHSGTVLAIYF
TRBV24-1 | CATSDPGFSQTPGELFF
TRBV6-2/TRBV6-3 | CASSFGETDTQYF
TRBV2 | CASSAGRQGSGNTIYF
TRBV30 | CAWPREGDTGELFF
TRBV28 | CASSASGVFWYF
TRBV4-1 | CASSQERTSGRNEQFF
TRBV15 | CATSRDLWEGSYEQYF
TRBV24-1 | CATSDAKETVNTEAFF
TRBV15 | CATSRARGLNTEAFF
TRBV20-1 | CSASRDLPYNSPLHF
TRBV7-9 | CASSLSTALNTEAFF
TRBV18 | CASSPRAPGTQETQYF
TRBV2 | CASKETSGGSETQYF
TRBV9 | CASSQGASGVYEQYF
TRBV6-1 | CASKQGSGTEAFF
TRBV10-3 | CAISDLSPGLAGPNEQFF
TRBV7-2 | CASSLSGSPPYEQCF
TRBV12-3/TRBV12-4 | CASSLWRERYNEQFF
TRBV2 | CAREKTYGYTF